A single sample is the source of the 24 T cell receptor beta chains below, sequenced in a study of blood T cell repertoires in COVID-19. The method was immunoSEQ multiplex PCR; TCRdb's version includes in-frame clones alone and lacks a portion of them. The table lists approximately 160,000 clones, about 81% of them singletons. The sequenced sample consisted of peripheral blood. Source of these receptors: a man in his fifties or sixties with active or convalescent COVID-19.

This rearrangement joins TRBV20-1 to TRBJ2-1, with a weak D call TRBD1 (5 bases). Deletions cut 3 bases from V and 10 bases from J, with 13 bases between. The CDR3 is 12 amino acids. Germline assignment: CDR1 DFQATT and CDR2 SNEGSKA (reference sequence). The CDR3 sequence: CSASDRGREQFF. In DNA form, the CDR3 reads TGCAGTGCTAGTGATAGGGGAAGGGAGCAGTTCTTC.

This clone was seen only once. The gene calls are TRBV5-1 and TRBJ1-1, with 7 nucleotides matching TRBD1. Trimming took 3 bases from V and 0 from J; bases not matched to a gene: 5. This CDR3 has 15 amino acids. CDR1 and CDR2 from the germline V gene are SGHRS and YFSETQ. The CDR3 is CASSSRTGVNTEAFF. CDR3 bases: TGCGCCAGCAGCTCGCGGACAGGAGTGAACACTGAAGCTTTCTTT.

The chain uses TRBV29-1 and TRBJ2-1, with 13 bases fitting TRBD2. The CDR3 runs 14 residues. V dropped 3 bases and J dropped 7; count of bases not matched to a gene: 3. Germline V lookup: CDR1 SQVTM, CDR2 ANQGSEA. For the CDR3, the DNA is TGCAGCGTTGAGGGACTAGCGGGATATAATGAGCAGTTCTTC. As protein: CSVEGLAGYNEQFF.

J is TRBJ2-1 and V is TRBV25-1, with 11 nucleotides matching TRBD1. The V gene end was trimmed by 4 bases and the J gene end by 5 bases; junction bases not matched to a gene: 4. This CDR3 has 15 amino acids. Germline V gives CDR1 MGHDK, CDR2 SYGVNS. This CDR3 reads CASSAGTGGHNEQFF. The CDR3, as DNA: TGTGCCAGCAGTGCGGGGACAGGGGGACACAATGAGCAGTTCTTC.

The V call is TRBV3-1 (or the pseudogene TRBV3-2), the J call TRBJ1-1; D is possibly TRBD1 (5 bases). V lost 3 bases and J 1 base, leaving 9 bases between the germline ends. CDR3 length equals 14 residues. The germline V gene encodes CDR1 LGHDT and CDR2 YNNKEL (reference sequence). CDR3 sequence reads: CASSHPGGNTEAFF. CDR3 DNA: TGTGCCAGCAGCCACCCGGGGGGGAACACTGAAGCTTTCTTT.

This chain links TRBV5-1 with TRBJ2-2, with TRBD1 identical over 8 bases. Looked up from germline, CDR1 is SGHRS and CDR2 is YFSETQ. The V segment lost 3 bases and the J segment 6 bases; nucleotides outside the gene matches: 4. This CDR3 comprises 14 residues. The CDR3 sequence: CASSSDREAGELFF. The CDR3 DNA reads TGCGCCAGCAGCTCGGACAGGGAGGCCGGGGAGCTGTTTTTT. Full variable domain (missing parts from reference TRBV5-1 and TRBJ2-2): KAGVTQTPRYLIKTRGQQVTLSCSPISGHRSVSWYQQTPGQGLQFLFEYFSETQRNKGNFPGRFSGRQFSNSRSEMNVSTLELGDSALYLCASSSDREAGELFFGEGSRLTVL.

A word on this clone: This CDR3 is also generated by other DNA sequences in the sample. CDR3 amino acids: CASSLAPGLATDTQYF. CDR3 DNA sequence: TGTGCCAGCAGCTTAGCTCCGGGACTAGCAACAGATACGCAGTATTTT. This chain uses TRBV7-2 with TRBJ2-3; 9 bases agree with TRBD2. CDR3 length: 16 amino acids. The trim removed 0 bases at V and 3 bases at J, leaving 4 bases unmatched. Germline CDR1 SGHTA, CDR2 FQGNSA.

The V gene is TRBV29-1, the J gene TRBJ1-1; D might be TRBD1 (5 bases). With 6 bases removed from V and 0 bases from J, the gap between germline ends came to 11 bases. There are 13 residues in the CDR3. CDR1 and CDR2 (germline): SQVTM, ANQGSEA. Written as DNA, the CDR3 is TGCAGCGTAAAGACAGACATGAACACTGAAGCTTTCTTT. It yields the protein CSVKTDMNTEAFF.

This rearrangement joins TRBV9 to TRBJ2-7, with 13 positions matching TRBD2. Looked up from germline, CDR1 is SGDLS and CDR2 is YYNGEE. With V trimmed by 4 bases and J by 3 bases, 19 bases remained unmatched. CDR3 length: 20 residues. The CDR3 sequence: CASSPHPPGLAGIKIYEQYF. CDR3 bases: TGTGCCAGCAGCCCCCACCCCCCGGGACTAGCGGGAATAAAAATCTACGAGCAGTACTTC.

V gene TRBV28 combines with J gene TRBJ2-5; 8 bases are a match to TRBD2. This CDR3 comprises 14 residues. In germline, CDR1 is MDHEN, CDR2 SYDVKM. V trimming: 4 bases; J trimming: 5 bases; junction bases outside the gene matches: 6. DNA for the CDR3: TGTGCCAGCAGTTCAAGCGGGAGTGGGGAGACCCAGTACTTC. Translated, it gives CASSSSGSGETQYF.

The genes are TRBV2 and TRBJ2-2; 7 bases match TRBD1. V dropped 3 bases and J dropped 0; count of bases not matched to a gene: 1. Germline lookup yields CDR1 SNHLY and CDR2 FYNNEI. The CDR3 loop spans 15 amino acids. The CDR3 DNA is TGTGCCAGCAGTGAGGGGACAGCGAACACCGGGGAGCTGTTTTTT. This gives the protein CASSEGTANTGELFF.

The rearrangement uses TRBV10-3 and TRBJ2-6, with D unclear. The CDR3 consists of 15 residues. Germline loops: CDR1 ENHRY, CDR2 SYGVKD. Between the trimmed V and J ends, which lost 2 bases and 0 bases, there was a span of 5 bases. The CDR3 DNA follows: TGTGCCATCAGTGAGAGCACCTCTGGGGCCAACGTCCTGACTTTC. Protein sequence: CAISESTSGANVLTF.

The gene calls are TRBV7-2 and TRBJ2-5; 8 bases line up with TRBD1. This CDR3 contains 14 residues. CDR1 is SGHTA and CDR2 is FQGNSA in the germline V gene. V lost 6 bases to trimming and J lost 4 bases; unmatched junction nucleotides: 7. CDR3 in DNA: TGTGCCAGCAGTAACGATACAGGGGGAGAGACCCAGTACTTC. This translates into CASSNDTGGETQYF.

This rearrangement joins TRBV7-9 to TRBJ2-2; D unclear. V was clipped by 2 bases and J by 0 bases, with 4 bases between them. The CDR3 runs 14 residues. Germline V CDR1 and CDR2: SEHNR, FQNEAQ (reference sequence). CDR3 sequence reads: CASSLLTNTGELFF. CDR3 coding DNA: TGTGCCAGCAGCTTACTAACGAACACCGGGGAGCTGTTTTTT.

This sequence joins TRBV6-5 and TRBJ1-6, with 10 bases matching TRBD1. The length of the CDR3 is 14 residues. Germline V gives CDR1 MNHEY, CDR2 SVGAGI. The junction had 6 bases not matched to a gene; V was cut back by 6 bases and J by 10 bases. In DNA, the CDR3 is TGTGCCAGCAGGCCGGGGACAGGGGTCTCACCCCTCCACTTT. Translation: CASRPGTGVSPLHF.

The rearrangement links TRBV21-1 to TRBJ2-5; TRBD2, the table's D call, lacks a check against the DNA. TRBV21-1 is listed as a pseudogene. The CDR3 contains 12 residues. In DNA form, the CDR3 reads TGTGCCCCCGGCCAGCGGGGAGAGACCCAGTACTTC. Residues: CAPGQRGETQYF.

The rearrangement joins TRBV6-2 or TRBV6-3 to TRBJ2-1; a possible D gene is TRBD2 (6 bases). The CDR3 spans 17 residues. Germline CDR1 is MNHEY and CDR2 is SVGEGT. Trimming shortened V by 6 bases and J by 0 bases, and 18 bases separated the two germline ends. The DNA for the CDR3 is TGTGCCAGCAGCCCCCGGAGTAGCGGCAGCTCCTACAATGAGCAGTTCTTC. This sequence encodes CASSPRSSGSSYNEQFF.

The rearrangement links TRBV7-9 to TRBJ1-2; D may be TRBD1 (6 bases). Trimming shortened V by 6 bases and J by 4 bases, and 18 bases separated the two germline ends. Germline lookup yields CDR1 SEHNR and CDR2 FQNEAQ (reference sequence). The CDR3 totals 15 residues. CDR3 DNA: TGTGCCAGCAGACCCAGTACAGGGTCCCTCTATGGCTACACCTTC. It is translated as CASRPSTGSLYGYTF.

The V and J genes are TRBV6-5 and TRBJ2-1, with a possible D match to TRBD1 (5 bases). This CDR3 has 14 amino acids. Trimming took off 5 bases at V and 5 bases at J, with 13 bases between the two ends. Germline V lookup: CDR1 MNHEY, CDR2 SVGAGI. As DNA, the CDR3 is TGTGCCAGCAGTCCCCAAAGCAGGGACAATGAGCAGTTCTTC. Protein: CASSPQSRDNEQFF.

This rearrangement joins TRBV19 to TRBJ2-7, with 7 positions matching TRBD2. The V and J ends lost 3 bases and 2 bases, in that order; junction bases with no gene match: 4. This CDR3 region has 14 residues. Germline V lookup: CDR1 LNHDA, CDR2 SQIVND (reference sequence). CDR3 nucleotide sequence: TGTGCCAGTAGTATGCACCGGGAGGCCTACGAGCAGTACTTC. It is translated as CASSMHREAYEQYF.

This clone was detected only once. The V call is TRBV19, the J call TRBJ1-1; possible D gene TRBD1, 5 bases. CDR3 length equals 15 residues. Per germline, CDR1 LNHDA and CDR2 SQIVND (reference sequence). V lost 5 bases and J 2 bases, leaving 15 bases between the germline ends. CDR3 sequence reads: CASSPRGGVNTEAFF. CDR3 nucleotides: TGTGCCAGTAGTCCCCGGGGGGGGGTTAACACTGAAGCTTTCTTT. The variable domain in full, with the rest retrieved from reference TRBV19 and TRBJ1-1, is DGGITQSPKYLFRKEGQNVTLSCEQNLNHDAMYWYRQDPGQGLRLIYYSQIVNDFQKGDIAEGYSVSREKKESFPLTVTSAQKNPTAFYLCASSPRGGVNTEAFFGQGTRLTVV.

This chain uses TRBV28 with TRBJ1-1, with D possibly TRBD1 on 5 matching bases. Germline CDR1 MDHEN, CDR2 SYDVKM. V gave up 6 bases and J gave up 1 base, with 9 bases separating them. The CDR3 spans 13 residues. CDR3 region: CASSSGQNTEAFF. The CDR3 bases are TGTGCCAGCAGCTCCGGACAGAACACTGAAGCTTTCTTT.

This clone has just one count. The chain has TRBV11-2 and TRBJ1-3; 9 bases agree with TRBD1. The germline gives CDR1 SGHAT, CDR2 FQNNGV. Trimming cost V 6 bases and J 4 bases; bases outside gene matches: 1. CDR3 size: 13 residues. For the CDR3, the DNA is TGTGCCAGCAGGGGACAGGGAGGAAACACCATATATTTT. Protein: CASRGQGGNTIYF.

The chain links TRBV11-3 to TRBJ2-5, with a possible D match to TRBD2 (5 bases). The germline V gene encodes CDR1 SGHNT and CDR2 YENEEA. V lost 8 bases and J lost 5, with 15 bases in between. The CDR3 is 13 residues long. The CDR3 DNA sequence: TGTGCCAGCTCTGGAGGCGTTAGGGAGACCCAGTACTTC. It specifies CASSGGVRETQYF.